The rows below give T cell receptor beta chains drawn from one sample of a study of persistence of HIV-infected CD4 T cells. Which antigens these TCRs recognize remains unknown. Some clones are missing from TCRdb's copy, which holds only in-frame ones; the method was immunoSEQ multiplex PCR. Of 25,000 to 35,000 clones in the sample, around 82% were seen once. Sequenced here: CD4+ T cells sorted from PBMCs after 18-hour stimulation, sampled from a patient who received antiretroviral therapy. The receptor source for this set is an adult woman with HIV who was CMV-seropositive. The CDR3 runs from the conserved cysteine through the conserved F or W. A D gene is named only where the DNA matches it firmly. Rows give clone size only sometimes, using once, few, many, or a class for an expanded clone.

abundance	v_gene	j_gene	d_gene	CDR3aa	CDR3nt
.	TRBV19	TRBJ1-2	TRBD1	CASSTTGEVYGYTF	TGTGCCAGTAGTACTACAGGGGAGGTCTATGGCTACACCTTC
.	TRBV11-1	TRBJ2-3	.	CASSLESWDTQYF	TGTGCCAGCAGCTTAGAATCGTGGGATACGCAGTATTTT
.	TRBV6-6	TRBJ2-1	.	CASTFYNEQFF	TGTGCCAGCACCTTTTACAATGAGCAGTTCTTC
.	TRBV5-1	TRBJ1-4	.	CASNLNAGEKLFF	TGCGCCAGCAACTTGAACGCGGGTGAAAAACTGTTTTTT
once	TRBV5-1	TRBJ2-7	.	CASSRLDSLNFKSEQYF	TGCGCCAGCAGCCGGCTAGACAGCTTAAACTTTAAAAGCGAGCAGTACTTC
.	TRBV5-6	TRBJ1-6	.	CASSLDSNSPLHF	TGTGCCAGCAGCTTGGACAGTAATTCACCCCTCCACTTT
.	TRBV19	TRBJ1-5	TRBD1	CATLRTGGGSGPQHF	TGTGCCACCCTCCGGACAGGGGGCGGAAGCGGGCCCCAGCATTTT
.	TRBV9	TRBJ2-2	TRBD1	CASSVDSGTGRGELFF	TGTGCCAGCAGCGTAGACAGTGGGACAGGGCGCGGGGAGCTGTTTTTT
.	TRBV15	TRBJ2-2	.	CATSSNKGWPFSNTGELFF	TGTGCCACCAGCAGTAACAAGGGGTGGCCCTTTTCGAACACCGGGGAGCTGTTTTTT
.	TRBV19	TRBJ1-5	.	CASSIDQGRNQPQHF	TGTGCCAGTAGTATAGATCAAGGCAGAAATCAGCCCCAGCATTTT
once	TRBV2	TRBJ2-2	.	CASTRQNTGELFF	TGTGCCAGCACCCGACAGAACACCGGGGAGCTGTTTTTT
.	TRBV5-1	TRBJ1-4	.	CASSLNGNEKLFF	TGCGCCAGCAGCTTAAACGGGAATGAAAAACTGTTTTTT
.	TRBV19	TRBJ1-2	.	CASSMPPEGYTF	TGTGCCAGTAGTATGCCCCCCGAGGGCTACACCTTC
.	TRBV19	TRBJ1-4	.	CASSINSATNEKLFF	TGTGCCAGTAGTATAAACAGCGCAACTAATGAAAAACTGTTTTTT
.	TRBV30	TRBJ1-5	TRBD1	CAWSKGQGSNQPQHF	TGTGCCTGGAGCAAAGGACAGGGGAGCAATCAGCCCCAGCATTTT
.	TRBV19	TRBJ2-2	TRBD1	CASRTGQGGTGELFF	TGTGCCAGTAGGACCGGACAGGGAGGCACCGGGGAGCTGTTTTTT
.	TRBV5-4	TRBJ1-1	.	CASSLGGPEAFF	TGTGCCAGCAGCTTGGGGGGACCCGAAGCTTTCTTT
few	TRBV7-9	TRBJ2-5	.	CASSLAGETQYF	TGTGCCAGCAGCCTTGCTGGGGAGACCCAGTACTTC
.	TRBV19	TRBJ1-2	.	CASSRGPRYGYTF	TGTGCCAGTAGTAGGGGGCCTCGCTATGGCTACACCTTC
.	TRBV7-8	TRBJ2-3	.	CASSLGVGTTTDTQYF	TGTGCCAGCAGCTTAGGAGTGGGGACCACCACAGATACGCAGTATTTT
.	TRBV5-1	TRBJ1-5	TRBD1	CASSPGQGNQPQHF	TGCGCCAGCAGCCCCGGACAGGGAAATCAGCCCCAGCATTTT
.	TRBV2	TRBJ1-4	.	CASMFQGSNEKLFF	TGTGCCAGCATGTTTCAGGGTTCGAATGAAAAACTGTTTTTT
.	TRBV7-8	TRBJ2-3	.	CASSSITDTQYF	TGTGCCAGCAGCTCCATCACAGATACGCAGTATTTT
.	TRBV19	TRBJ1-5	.	CASSIVRAANQPQHF	TGTGCCAGTAGTATTGTACGGGCAGCCAATCAGCCCCAGCATTTT
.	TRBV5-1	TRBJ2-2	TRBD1	CASSVRGPNTGELFF	TGCGCCAGCAGCGTCAGGGGGCCTAACACCGGGGAGCTGTTTTTT
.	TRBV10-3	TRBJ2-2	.	CAINAKADTGELFF	TGTGCCATCAATGCAAAAGCGGACACCGGGGAGCTGTTTTTT
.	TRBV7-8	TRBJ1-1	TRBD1	CASSFRQGMNTEAFF	TGTGCCAGCAGCTTCCGACAGGGAATGAACACTGAAGCTTTCTTT
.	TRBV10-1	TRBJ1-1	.	CASSPGRGNTEAFF	TGCGCCAGCTCCCCCGGCAGGGGAAACACTGAAGCTTTCTTT
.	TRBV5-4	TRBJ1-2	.	CASSLDRVGYTF	TGTGCCAGCAGCTTGGACAGGGTTGGCTACACCTTC
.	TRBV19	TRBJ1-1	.	CASSPRASEAFF	TGTGCCAGTAGTCCCCGGGCCTCTGAAGCTTTCTTT
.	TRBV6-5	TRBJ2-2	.	CASTGKGTGELFF	TGTGCCAGCACAGGGAAAGGAACCGGGGAGCTGTTTTTT
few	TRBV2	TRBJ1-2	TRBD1	CASNGQGAGGYTF	TGTGCCAGCAACGGACAGGGGGCGGGCGGCTACACCTTC
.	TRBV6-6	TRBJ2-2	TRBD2	CAATGTSVTGELFF	TGTGCCGCCACCGGGACTAGCGTTACCGGGGAGCTGTTTTTT
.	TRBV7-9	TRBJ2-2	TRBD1	CASSFGQGYTGELFF	TGTGCCAGCAGCTTCGGACAGGGCTACACCGGGGAGCTGTTTTTT
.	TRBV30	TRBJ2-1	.	CACIGVGQFF	TGTGCCTGCATTGGAGTGGGGCAGTTCTTC
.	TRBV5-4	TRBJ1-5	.	CASSLDSDNQPQHF	TGTGCCAGCAGCTTGGATTCGGACAATCAGCCCCAGCATTTT
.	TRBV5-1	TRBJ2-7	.	CASSSTPGQSYEQYF	TGCGCCAGCAGCTCAACTCCGGGACAAAGCTACGAGCAGTACTTC
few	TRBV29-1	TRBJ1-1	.	CSVGQGLAEAFF	TGCAGCGTAGGGCAGGGGCTCGCTGAAGCTTTCTTT
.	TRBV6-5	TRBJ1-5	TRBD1	CASREQGPHQPQHF	TGTGCCAGCCGAGAACAGGGGCCGCATCAGCCCCAGCATTTT
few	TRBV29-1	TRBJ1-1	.	CSASRDRNTEAFF	TGCAGCGCCAGCAGGGATAGGAACACTGAAGCTTTCTTT
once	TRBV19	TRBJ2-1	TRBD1	CASSMEDRVFNEQFF	TGTGCCAGTAGTATGGAGGACAGGGTTTTCAATGAGCAGTTCTTC
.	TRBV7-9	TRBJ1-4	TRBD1	CASSFAPWGQGGNEKLFF	TGTGCCAGCAGCTTTGCCCCGTGGGGGCAGGGGGGTAATGAAAAACTGTTTTTT